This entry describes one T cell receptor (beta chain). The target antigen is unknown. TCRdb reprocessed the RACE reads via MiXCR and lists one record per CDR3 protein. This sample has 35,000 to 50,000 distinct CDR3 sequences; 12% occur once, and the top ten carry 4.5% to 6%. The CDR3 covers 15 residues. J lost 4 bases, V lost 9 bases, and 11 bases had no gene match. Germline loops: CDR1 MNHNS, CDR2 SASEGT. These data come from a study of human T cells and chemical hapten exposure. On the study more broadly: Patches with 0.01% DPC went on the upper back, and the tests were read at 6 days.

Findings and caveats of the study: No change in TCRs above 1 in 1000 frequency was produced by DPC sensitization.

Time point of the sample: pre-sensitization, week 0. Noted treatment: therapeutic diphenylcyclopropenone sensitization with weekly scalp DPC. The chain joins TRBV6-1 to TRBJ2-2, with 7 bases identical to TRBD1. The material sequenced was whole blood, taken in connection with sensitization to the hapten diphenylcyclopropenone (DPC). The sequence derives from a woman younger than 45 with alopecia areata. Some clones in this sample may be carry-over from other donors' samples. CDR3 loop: CARPPTGQSTGELFF. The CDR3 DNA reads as TGTGCCAGACCCCCGACAGGGCAGAGCACCGGGGAGCTGTTTTTT.